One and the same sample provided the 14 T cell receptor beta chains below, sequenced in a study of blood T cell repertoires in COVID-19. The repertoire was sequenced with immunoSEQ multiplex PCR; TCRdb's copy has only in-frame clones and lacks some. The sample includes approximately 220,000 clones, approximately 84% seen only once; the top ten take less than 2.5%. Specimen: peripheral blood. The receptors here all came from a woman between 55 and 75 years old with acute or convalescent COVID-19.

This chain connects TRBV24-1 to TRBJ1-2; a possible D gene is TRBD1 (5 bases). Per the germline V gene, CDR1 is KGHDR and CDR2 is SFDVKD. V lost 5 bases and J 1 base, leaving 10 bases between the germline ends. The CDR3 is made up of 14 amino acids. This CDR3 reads CATSGTDINYGYTF. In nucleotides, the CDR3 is TGTGCCACCAGTGGCACGGACATTAACTATGGCTACACCTTC.

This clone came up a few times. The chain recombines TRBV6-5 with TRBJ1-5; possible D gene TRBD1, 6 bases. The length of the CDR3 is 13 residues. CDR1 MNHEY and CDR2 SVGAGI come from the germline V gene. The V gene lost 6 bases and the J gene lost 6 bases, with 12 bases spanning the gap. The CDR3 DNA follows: TGTGCCAGCAGCCTACAACAGGGTCAGCCCCAGCATTTT. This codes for CASSLQQGQPQHF.

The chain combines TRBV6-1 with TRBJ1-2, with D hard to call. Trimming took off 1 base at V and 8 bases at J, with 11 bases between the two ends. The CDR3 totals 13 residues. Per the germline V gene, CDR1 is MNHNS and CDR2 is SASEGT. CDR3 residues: CASSEVGEGGYTF. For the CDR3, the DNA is TGTGCCAGCAGTGAAGTCGGGGAAGGGGGCTACACCTTC.

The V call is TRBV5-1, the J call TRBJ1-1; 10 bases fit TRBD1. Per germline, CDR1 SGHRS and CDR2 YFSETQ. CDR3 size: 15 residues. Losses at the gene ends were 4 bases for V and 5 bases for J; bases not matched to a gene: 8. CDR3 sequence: CASSPSGTGDTEAFF. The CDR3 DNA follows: TGCGCCAGCAGCCCCTCCGGGACAGGGGATACTGAAGCTTTCTTT.

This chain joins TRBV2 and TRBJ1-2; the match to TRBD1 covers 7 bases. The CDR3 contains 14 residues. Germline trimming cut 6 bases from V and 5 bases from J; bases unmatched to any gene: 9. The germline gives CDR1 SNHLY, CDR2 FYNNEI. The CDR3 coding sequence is TGTGCCAGCAGACCCAAGACAGGGCCGTATGGCTACACCTTC. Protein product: CASRPKTGPYGYTF.

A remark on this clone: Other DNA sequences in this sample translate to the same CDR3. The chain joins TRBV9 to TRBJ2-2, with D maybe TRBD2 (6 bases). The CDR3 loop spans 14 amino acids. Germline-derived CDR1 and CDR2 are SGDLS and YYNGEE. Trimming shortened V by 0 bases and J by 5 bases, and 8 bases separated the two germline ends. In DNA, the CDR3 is TGTGCCAGCAGCGTAGGTGGGGGGACCGGGGAGCTGTTTTTT. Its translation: CASSVGGGTGELFF.

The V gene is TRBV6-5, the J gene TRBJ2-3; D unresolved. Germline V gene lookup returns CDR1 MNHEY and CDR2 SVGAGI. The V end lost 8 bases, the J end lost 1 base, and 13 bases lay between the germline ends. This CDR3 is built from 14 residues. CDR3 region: CASDTHRGTDTQYF. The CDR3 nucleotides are TGTGCCAGCGACACCCATAGAGGCACAGATACGCAGTATTTT.

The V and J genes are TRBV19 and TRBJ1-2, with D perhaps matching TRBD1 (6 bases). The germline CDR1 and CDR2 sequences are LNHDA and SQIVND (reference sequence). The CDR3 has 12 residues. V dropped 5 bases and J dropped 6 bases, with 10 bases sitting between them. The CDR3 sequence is CASSPRTDGYTF. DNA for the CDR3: TGTGCCAGTAGTCCAAGGACAGATGGCTACACCTTC.

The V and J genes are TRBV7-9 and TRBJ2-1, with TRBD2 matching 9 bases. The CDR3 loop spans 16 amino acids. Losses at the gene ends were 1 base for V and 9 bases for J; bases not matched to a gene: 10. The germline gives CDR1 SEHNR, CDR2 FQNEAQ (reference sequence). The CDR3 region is CASSLGAGGGAGEQFF. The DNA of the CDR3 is TGTGCCAGCAGCTTAGGTGCGGGCGGGGGGGCAGGTGAGCAGTTCTTC.

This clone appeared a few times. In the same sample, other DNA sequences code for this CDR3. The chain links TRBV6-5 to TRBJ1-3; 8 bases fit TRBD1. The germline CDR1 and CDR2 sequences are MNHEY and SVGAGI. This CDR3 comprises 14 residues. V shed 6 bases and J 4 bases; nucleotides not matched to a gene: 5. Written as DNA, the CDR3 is TGTGCCAGCAGGACAGGGACAGGCGGAAACACCATATATTTT. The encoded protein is CASRTGTGGNTIYF.

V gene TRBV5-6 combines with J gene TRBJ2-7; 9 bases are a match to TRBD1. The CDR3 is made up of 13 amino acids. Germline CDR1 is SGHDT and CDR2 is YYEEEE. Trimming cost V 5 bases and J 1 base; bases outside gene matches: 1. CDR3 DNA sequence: TGTGCCAGCAGGGGACAGGGTTCCTACGAGCAGTACTTC. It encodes CASRGQGSYEQYF.

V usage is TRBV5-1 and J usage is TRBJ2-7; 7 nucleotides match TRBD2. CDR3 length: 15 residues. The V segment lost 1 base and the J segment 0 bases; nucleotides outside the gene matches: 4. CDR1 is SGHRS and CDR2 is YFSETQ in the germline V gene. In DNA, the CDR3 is TGCGCCAGCAGCTTGCGCGGGGGAAGCTCCTACGAGCAGTACTTC. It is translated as CASSLRGGSSYEQYF.

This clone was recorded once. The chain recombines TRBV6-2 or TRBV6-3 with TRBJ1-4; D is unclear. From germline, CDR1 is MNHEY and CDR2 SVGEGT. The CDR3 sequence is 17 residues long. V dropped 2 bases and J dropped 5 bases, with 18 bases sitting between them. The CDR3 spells CASSYGYSGYGNEKLFF. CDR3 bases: TGTGCCAGCAGTTACGGGTATAGCGGTTACGGAAATGAAAAACTGTTTTTT.

The CDR3 nucleotides read TGTGCCAGTAGTATTAGGGGGCTCAACTATGGCTACACCTTC. Protein sequence: CASSIRGLNYGYTF. V and J are TRBV19 and TRBJ1-2, with 7 bases identical to TRBD1. After removal of 3 bases from V and 2 bases from J, the junction contained 3 bases not matched to a gene. CDR1 is LNHDA and CDR2 is SQIVND in the germline V gene (reference sequence). The CDR3 is made up of 14 amino acids.